The entry below gives a single T cell receptor (beta chain) sequence along with its context. From germline, CDR1 is MNHNS and CDR2 SASEGT. V was pared by 3 bases and J by 11 bases, with 17 bases between. CDR3 length: 14 residues. This sample was included in a study of blood T cell repertoires in COVID-19. Study information: Researchers got acute and convalescent COVID-19 samples from the United States, Italy and Spain.

The protocol was immunoSEQ multiplex PCR, while the TCRdb copy is restricted to in-frame clones and leaves out a portion. The sample shows a few hundred thousand clones, 70% to 90% of them seen only once. Source material: PBMCs or T cells enriched from blood (not recorded which). The rearrangement joins TRBV6-1 to TRBJ1-5; D is possibly TRBD1 (5 bases). This clonotype was obtained from a woman between 18 and 29 years old who had recovered from COVID-19. The chain's CDR3 is CASSDRFSGKSQHF. The CDR3 DNA is TGTGCCAGCAGTGATAGATTTTCAGGGAAGTCCCAGCATTTT.